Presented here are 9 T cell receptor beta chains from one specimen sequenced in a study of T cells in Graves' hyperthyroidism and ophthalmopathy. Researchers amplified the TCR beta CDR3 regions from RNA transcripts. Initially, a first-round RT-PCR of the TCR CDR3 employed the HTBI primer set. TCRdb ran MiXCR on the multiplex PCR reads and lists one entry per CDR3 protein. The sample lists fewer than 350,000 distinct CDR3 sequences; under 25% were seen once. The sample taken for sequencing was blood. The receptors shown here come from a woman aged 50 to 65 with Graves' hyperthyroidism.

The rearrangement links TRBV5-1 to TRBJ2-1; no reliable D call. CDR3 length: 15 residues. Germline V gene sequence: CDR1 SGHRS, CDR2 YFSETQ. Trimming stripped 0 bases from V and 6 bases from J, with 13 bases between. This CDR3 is CASSLAGDIINEQFF. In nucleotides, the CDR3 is TGCGCCAGCAGCTTGGCCGGAGATATAATCAATGAGCAGTTCTTC. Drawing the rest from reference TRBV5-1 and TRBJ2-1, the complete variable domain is KAGVTQTPRYLIKTRGQQVTLSCSPISGHRSVSWYQQTPGQGLQFLFEYFSETQRNKGNFPGRFSGRQFSNSRSEMNVSTLELGDSALYLCASSLAGDIINEQFFGPGTRLTVL.

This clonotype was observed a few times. CDR3 residues: CASSQGPGDTEAFF. The DNA for the CDR3 is TGCGCCAGCAGCCAGGGCCCGGGAGACACTGAAGCTTTCTTT. This rearrangement joins TRBV4-1 to TRBJ1-1; no definite D call. Germline V lookup: CDR1 MGHRA, CDR2 YSYEKL. CDR3 size: 14 residues. V was pared by 3 bases and J by 3 bases, with 11 bases between.

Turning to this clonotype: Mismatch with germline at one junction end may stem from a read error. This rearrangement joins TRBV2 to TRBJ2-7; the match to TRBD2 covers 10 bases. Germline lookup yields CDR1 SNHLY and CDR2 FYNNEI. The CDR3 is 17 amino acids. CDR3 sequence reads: CTSNIPLAGDYSYEQHF. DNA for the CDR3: TGTACCAGCAATATTCCCCTAGCGGGGGATTACTCCTACGAGCAGCACTTC. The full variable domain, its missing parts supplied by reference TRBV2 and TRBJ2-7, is EPEVTQTPSHQVTQMGQEVILRCVPISNHLYFYWYRQILGQKVEFLVSFYNNEISEKSEIFDDQFSVERPDGSNFTLKIRSTKLEDSAMYFCTSNIPLAGDYSYEQHFGPGTRLTVT.

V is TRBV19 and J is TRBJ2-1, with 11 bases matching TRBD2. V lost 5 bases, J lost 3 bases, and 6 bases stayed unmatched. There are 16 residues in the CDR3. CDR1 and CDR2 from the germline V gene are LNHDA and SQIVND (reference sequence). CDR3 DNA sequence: TGTGCCAGTAGTTTCCCCGGGACTAGCGGCTACAATGAGCAGTTCTTC. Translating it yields CASSFPGTSGYNEQFF.

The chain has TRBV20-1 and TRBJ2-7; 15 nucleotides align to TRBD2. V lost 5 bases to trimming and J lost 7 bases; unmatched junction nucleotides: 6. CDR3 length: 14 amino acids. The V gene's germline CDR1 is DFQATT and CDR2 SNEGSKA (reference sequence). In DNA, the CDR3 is TGCAGTGCTCGGACTAGCGGGGGGGTCGGGGAGCAGTACTTC. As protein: CSARTSGGVGEQYF.

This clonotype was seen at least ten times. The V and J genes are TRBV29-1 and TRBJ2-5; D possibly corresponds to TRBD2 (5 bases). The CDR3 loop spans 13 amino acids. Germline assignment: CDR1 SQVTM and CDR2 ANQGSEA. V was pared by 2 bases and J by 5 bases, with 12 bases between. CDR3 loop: CSVERSPGETQYF. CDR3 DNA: TGCAGCGTTGAACGGTCCCCGGGGGAGACCCAGTACTTC.

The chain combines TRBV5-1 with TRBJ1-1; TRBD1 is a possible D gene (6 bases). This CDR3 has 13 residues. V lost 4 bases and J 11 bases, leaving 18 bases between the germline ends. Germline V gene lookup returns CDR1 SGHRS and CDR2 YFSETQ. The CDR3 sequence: CASSPRGLDEAFF. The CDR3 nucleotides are TGCGCCAGCAGCCCCAGGGGCTTAGATGAGGCTTTCTTT.

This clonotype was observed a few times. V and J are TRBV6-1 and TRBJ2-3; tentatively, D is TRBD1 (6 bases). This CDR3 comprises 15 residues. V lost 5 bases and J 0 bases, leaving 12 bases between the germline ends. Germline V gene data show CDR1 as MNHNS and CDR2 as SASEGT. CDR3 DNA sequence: TGTGCCAGCAGTTTCGGGACAACTAGCACAGATACGCAGTATTTT. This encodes CASSFGTTSTDTQYF.

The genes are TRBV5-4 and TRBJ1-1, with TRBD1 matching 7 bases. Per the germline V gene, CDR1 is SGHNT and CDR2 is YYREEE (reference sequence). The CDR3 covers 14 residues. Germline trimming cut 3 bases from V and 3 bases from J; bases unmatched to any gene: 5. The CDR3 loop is CASSWDSGYTEAFF. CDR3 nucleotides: TGTGCCAGCAGCTGGGACAGTGGTTACACTGAAGCTTTCTTT.